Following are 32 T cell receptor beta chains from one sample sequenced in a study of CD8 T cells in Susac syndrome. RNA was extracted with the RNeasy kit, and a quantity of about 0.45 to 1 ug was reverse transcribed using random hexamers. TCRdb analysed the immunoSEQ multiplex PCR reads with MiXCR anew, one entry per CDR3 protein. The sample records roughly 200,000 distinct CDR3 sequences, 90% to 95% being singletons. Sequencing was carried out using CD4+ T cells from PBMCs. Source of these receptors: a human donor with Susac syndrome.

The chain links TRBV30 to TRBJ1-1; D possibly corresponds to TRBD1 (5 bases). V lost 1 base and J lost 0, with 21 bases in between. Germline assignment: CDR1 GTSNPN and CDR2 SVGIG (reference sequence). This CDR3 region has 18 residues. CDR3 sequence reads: CAWSASWVAGLMNTEAFF. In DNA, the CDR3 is TGTGCCTGGAGTGCATCCTGGGTTGCAGGGCTCATGAACACTGAAGCTTTCTTT. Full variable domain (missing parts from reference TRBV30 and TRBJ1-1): SQTIHQWPATLVQPVGSPLSLECTVEGTSNPNLYWYRQAAGRGLQLLFYSVGIGQISSEVPQNLSASRPQDRQFILSSKKLLLSDSGFYLCAWSASWVAGLMNTEAFFGQGTRLTVV.

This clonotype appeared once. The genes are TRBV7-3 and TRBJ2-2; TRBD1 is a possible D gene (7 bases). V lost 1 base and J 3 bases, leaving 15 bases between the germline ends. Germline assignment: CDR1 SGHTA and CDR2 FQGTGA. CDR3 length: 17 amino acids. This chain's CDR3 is CASSLMRVRGDTGELFF. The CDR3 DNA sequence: TGTGCCAGCAGCTTAATGCGCGTCAGGGGGGACACCGGGGAGCTGTTTTTT.

DNA for the CDR3: TGTGCCAGCAGTTTAGGAGGGATTATCTCCTACAATGAGCAGTTCTTC. Residues: CASSLGGIISYNEQFF. The chain combines TRBV28 with TRBJ2-1; possibly TRBD2 for D (6 bases). Looked up from germline, CDR1 is MDHEN and CDR2 is SYDVKM. The CDR3 has 16 amino acids. Trimming removed 2 bases from V and 0 bases from J, with 11 bases in between.

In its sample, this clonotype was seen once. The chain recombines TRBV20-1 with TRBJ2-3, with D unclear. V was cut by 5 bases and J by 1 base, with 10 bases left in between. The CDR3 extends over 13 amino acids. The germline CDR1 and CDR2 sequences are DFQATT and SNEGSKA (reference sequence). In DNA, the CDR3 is TGCAGTGCTCTACGTGTAGGCACAGATACGCAGTATTTT. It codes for CSALRVGTDTQYF.

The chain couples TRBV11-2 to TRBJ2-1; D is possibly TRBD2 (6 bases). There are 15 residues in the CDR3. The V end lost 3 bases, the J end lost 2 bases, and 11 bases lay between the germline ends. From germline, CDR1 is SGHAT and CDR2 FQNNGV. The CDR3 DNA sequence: TGTGCCAGCAGCTTTTCGGGCGGGACCTACAATGAGCAGTTCTTC. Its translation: CASSFSGGTYNEQFF.

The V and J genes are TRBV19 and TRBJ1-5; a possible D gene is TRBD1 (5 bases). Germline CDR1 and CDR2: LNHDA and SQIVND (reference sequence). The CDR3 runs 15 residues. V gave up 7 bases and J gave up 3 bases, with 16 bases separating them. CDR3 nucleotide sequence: TGTGCCAGTAACTTGGGCGGGGGTGACAATCAGCCCCAGCATTTT. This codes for CASNLGGGDNQPQHF.

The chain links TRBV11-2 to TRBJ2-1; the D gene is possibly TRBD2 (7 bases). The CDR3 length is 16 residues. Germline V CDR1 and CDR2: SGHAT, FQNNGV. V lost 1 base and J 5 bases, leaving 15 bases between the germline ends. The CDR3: CASSLVGGAVNNEQFF. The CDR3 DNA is TGTGCCAGCAGCTTAGTTGGGGGGGCAGTTAACAATGAGCAGTTCTTC.

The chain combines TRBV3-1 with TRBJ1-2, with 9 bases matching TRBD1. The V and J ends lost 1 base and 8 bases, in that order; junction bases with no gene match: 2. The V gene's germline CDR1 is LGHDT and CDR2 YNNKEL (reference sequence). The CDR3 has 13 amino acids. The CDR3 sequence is CASSQGQGVGYTF. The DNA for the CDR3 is TGTGCCAGCAGCCAAGGACAGGGGGTCGGCTACACCTTC.

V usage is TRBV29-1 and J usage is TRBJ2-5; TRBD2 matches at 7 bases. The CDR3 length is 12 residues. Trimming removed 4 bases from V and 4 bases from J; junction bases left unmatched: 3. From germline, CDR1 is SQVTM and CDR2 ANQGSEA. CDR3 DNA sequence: TGCAGCGTTGTTTGGGGGGGAGAGACCCAGTACTTC. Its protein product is CSVVWGGETQYF.

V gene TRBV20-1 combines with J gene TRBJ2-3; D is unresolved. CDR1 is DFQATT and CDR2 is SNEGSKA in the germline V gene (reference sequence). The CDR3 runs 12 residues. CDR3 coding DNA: TGCAGAATTCCCGCACTTGGGGATACGCAGTATTTT. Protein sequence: CRIPALGDTQYF.

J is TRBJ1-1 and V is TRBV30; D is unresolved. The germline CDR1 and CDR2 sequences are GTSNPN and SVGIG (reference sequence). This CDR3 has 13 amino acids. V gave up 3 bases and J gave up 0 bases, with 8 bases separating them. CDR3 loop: CAWRPLMNTEAFF. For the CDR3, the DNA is TGTGCCTGGAGACCGCTAATGAACACTGAAGCTTTCTTT.

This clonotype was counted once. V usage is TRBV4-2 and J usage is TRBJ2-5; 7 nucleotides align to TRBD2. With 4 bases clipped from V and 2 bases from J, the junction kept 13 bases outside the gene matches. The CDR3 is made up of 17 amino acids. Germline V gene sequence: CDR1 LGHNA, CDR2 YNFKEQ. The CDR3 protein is CASSPTGQRENQETQYF. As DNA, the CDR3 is TGTGCCAGCAGCCCCACAGGCCAGCGGGAAAATCAAGAGACCCAGTACTTC.

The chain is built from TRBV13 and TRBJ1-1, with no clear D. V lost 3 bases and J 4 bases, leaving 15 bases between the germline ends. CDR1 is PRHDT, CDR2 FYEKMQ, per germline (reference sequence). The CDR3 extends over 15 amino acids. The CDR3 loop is CASSFPRTSGTEAFF. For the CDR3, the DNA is TGTGCCAGCAGCTTCCCCAGGACGTCGGGCACTGAAGCTTTCTTT.

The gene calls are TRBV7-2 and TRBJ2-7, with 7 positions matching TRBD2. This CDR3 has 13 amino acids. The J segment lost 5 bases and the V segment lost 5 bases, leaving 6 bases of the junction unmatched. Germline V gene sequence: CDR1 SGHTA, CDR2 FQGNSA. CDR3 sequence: CASSVRTRNEQYF. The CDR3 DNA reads TGTGCCAGCAGCGTCCGGACTAGAAACGAGCAGTACTTC.

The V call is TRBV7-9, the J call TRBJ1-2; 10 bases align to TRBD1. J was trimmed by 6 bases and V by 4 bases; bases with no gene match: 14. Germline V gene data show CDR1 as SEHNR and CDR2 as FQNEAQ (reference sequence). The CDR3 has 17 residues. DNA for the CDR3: TGTGCCAGCAGCTCCAAAACGACAGGGGGCGCAATCAATGGCTACACCTTC. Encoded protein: CASSSKTTGGAINGYTF.

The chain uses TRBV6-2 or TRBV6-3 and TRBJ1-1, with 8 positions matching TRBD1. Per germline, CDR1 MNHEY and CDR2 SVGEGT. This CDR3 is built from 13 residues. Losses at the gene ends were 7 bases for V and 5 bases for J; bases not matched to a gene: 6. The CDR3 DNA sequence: TGTGCCAGCACTAATGGACAGGGTACTGAAGCTTTCTTT. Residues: CASTNGQGTEAFF.

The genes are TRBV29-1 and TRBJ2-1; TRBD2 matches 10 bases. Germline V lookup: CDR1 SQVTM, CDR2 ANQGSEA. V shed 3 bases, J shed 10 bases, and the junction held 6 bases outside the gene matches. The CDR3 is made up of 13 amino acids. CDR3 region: CSVEGAGGSEQFF. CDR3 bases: TGCAGCGTTGAGGGAGCGGGAGGGTCCGAGCAGTTCTTC.

Here the CDR3 reads CASSLVPETQYF. CDR3 sequence (DNA): TGTGCCAGCAGCTTAGTTCCTGAGACCCAGTACTTC. This chain connects TRBV7-8 to TRBJ2-5; D gene unclear. The CDR3 extends over 12 amino acids. Germline V gene lookup returns CDR1 SGHVS and CDR2 FQNEAQ. With 1 base removed from V and 5 bases from J, the gap between germline ends came to 5 bases.

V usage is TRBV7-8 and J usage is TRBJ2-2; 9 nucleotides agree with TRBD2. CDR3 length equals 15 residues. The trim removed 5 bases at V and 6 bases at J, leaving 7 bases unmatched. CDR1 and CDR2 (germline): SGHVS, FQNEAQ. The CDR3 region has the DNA TGTGCCAGCAGCCTCTCGCTAGCGGGGCCCGGGGAGCTGTTTTTT. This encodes CASSLSLAGPGELFF.

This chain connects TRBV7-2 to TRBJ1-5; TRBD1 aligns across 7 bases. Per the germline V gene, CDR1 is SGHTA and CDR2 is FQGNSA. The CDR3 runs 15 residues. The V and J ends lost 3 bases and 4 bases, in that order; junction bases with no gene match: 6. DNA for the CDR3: TGTGCCAGCAGCTTGGCCTACAGGGGTAATCAGCCCCAGCATTTT. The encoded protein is CASSLAYRGNQPQHF.

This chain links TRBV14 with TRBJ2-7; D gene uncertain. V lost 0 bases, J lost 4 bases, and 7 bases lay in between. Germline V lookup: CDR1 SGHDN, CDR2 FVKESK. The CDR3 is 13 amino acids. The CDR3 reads CASSQDRRYEQYF. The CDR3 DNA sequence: TGTGCCAGCAGCCAAGATCGACGATACGAGCAGTACTTC.

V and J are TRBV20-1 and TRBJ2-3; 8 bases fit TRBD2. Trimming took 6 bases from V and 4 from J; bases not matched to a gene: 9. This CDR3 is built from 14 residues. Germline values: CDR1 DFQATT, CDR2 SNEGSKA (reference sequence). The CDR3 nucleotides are TGCAGTGCCAAAAGAGCCGGGGGGGCAGATACGCAGTATTTT. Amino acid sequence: CSAKRAGGADTQYF.

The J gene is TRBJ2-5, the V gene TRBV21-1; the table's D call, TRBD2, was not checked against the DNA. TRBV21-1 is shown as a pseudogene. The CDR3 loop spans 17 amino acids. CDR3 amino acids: CASIPWDGGLAGITQYF. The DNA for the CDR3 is TGTGCCAGCATCCCGTGGGACGGAGGACTAGCGGGAATAACCCAGTACTTC.

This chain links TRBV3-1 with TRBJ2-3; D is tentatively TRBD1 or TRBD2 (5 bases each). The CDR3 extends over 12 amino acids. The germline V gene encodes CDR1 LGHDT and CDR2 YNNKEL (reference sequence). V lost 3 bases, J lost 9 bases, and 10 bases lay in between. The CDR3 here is CASSHPEGTQYF. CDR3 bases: TGTGCCAGCAGCCACCCTGAGGGGACGCAGTATTTT.

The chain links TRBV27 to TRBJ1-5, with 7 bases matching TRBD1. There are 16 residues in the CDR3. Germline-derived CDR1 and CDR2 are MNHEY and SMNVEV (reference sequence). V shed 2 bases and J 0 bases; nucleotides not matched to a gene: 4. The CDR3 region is CASSLMGQNSNQPQHF. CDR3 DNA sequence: TGTGCCAGCAGTTTAATGGGACAGAATAGCAATCAGCCCCAGCATTTT.

CDR3 coding DNA: TGCAGTGCTACCGCCCCAAGGGGTCGGGACCCAAAGACCCAGTACTTC. Residues: CSATAPRGRDPKTQYF. J is TRBJ2-5 and V is TRBV20-1; the D call may be TRBD1 or TRBD2 (5 bases each). This CDR3 is built from 16 residues. The V end was cut by 4 bases, the J end by 6 bases, with 24 bases between. CDR1 and CDR2 from the germline V gene are DFQATT and SNEGSKA (reference sequence).

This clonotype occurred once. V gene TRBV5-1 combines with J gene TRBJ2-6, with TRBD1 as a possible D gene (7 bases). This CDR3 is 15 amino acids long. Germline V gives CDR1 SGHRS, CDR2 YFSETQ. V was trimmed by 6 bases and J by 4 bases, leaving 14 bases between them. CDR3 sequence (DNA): TGCGCCAGCACCCGGGGGACAGCCGGGGCCAACGTCCTGACTTTC. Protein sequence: CASTRGTAGANVLTF.

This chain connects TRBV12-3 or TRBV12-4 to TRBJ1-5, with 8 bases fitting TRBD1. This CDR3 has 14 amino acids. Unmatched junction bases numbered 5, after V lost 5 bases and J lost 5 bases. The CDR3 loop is CASSVRTGYQPQHF. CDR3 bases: TGTGCCAGCAGTGTTCGGACAGGGTATCAGCCCCAGCATTTT.

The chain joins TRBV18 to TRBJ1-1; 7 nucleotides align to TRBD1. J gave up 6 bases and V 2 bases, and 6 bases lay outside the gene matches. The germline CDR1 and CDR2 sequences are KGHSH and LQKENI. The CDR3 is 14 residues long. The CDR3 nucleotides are TGTGCCAGCTCACCAAGTTCAGGGGGAGCTGAAGCTTTCTTT. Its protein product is CASSPSSGGAEAFF.

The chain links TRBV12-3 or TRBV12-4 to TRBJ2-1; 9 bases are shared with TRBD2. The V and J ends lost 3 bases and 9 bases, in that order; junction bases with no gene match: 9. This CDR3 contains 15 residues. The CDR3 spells CASSFPAGGHAEQFF. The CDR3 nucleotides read TGTGCCAGCAGTTTTCCGGCGGGAGGGCATGCTGAGCAGTTCTTC.

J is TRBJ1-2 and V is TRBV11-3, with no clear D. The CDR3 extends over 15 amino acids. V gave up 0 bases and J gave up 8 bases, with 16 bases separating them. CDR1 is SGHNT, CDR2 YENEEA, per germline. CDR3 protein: CASSLDQEAFQGYTF. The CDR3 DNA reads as TGTGCCAGCAGCTTAGATCAGGAAGCTTTTCAGGGCTACACCTTC.

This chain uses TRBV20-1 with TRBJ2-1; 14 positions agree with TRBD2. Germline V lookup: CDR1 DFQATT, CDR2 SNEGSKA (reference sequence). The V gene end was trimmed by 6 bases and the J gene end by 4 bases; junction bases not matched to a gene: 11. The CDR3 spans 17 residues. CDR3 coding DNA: TGCAGTGCCAAGACTAGCGGGAGGGCCCTCAGGTACAATGAGCAGTTCTTC. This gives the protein CSAKTSGRALRYNEQFF.